Listed here are 20 T cell receptor beta chains from one sample, sequenced in a study of T cells after yellow fever vaccination (dated by TCRdb to the late 2010s). According to the study, the label for this sample's treatment or condition signals: live attenuated yellow fever vaccine strain. Libraries were prepared through 5' RACE. Sequencer: Illumina HiSeq 2500. TCRdb's own reprocessing of the public reads used fastp at Q25 and MiXCR and kept productive beta chains. Every CDR3 protein is listed once, alongside the most common genes and DNA of its rows. The sample yields about 580,000 distinct CDR3 sequences; about a sixth were counted once. 17% of the sample is in the top ten clones. Sequenced here: PBMCs, sampled more than 4 days after the first yellow fever vaccination. All receptors derive from a man aged 18-30 years who received the YFV17D yellow fever vaccine.

J is TRBJ2-1 and V is TRBV9; D gene uncertain. Trimming took off 5 bases at V and 0 bases at J, with 12 bases between the two ends. The CDR3 contains 15 residues. Germline-derived CDR1 and CDR2 are SGDLS and YYNGEE. The CDR3 spells CASSPAPSSYNEQFF. CDR3 nucleotide sequence: TGTGCCAGCAGTCCAGCCCCGAGCTCCTACAATGAGCAGTTCTTC. Drawing the rest from reference TRBV9 and TRBJ2-1, the complete variable domain is DSGVTQTPKHLITATGQRVTLRCSPRSGDLSVYWYQQSLDQGLQFLIQYYNGEERAKGNILERFSAQQFPDLHSELNLSSLELGDSALYFCASSPAPSSYNEQFFGPGTRLTVL.

This clonotype was picked up a small number of times. This chain links TRBV5-1 with TRBJ2-2; D ambiguous. Germline-derived CDR1 and CDR2 are SGHRS and YFSETQ. The CDR3 extends over 17 amino acids. Trimming pared 1 base from V and 1 base from J, leaving 14 bases between. This CDR3 is CASSLRMISENTGELFF. The CDR3 DNA is TGCGCCAGCAGCTTGAGAATGATATCAGAGAACACCGGGGAGCTGTTTTTT.

This clonotype was observed a handful of times. This sequence joins TRBV12-3 or TRBV12-4 and TRBJ1-2; D call uncertain. V was pared by 5 bases and J by 6 bases, with 7 bases between. The CDR3 spans 11 residues. CDR3 in amino acids: CASSRGHGYTF. The CDR3 bases are TGTGCCAGCAGTCGTGGACATGGCTACACCTTC.

This clonotype has only a few counts. This rearrangement joins TRBV20-1 to TRBJ2-1; 7 nucleotides match TRBD1. This CDR3 spans 14 amino acids. Germline CDR1 DFQATT, CDR2 SNEGSKA (reference sequence). The V segment lost 7 bases and the J segment 3 bases; nucleotides outside the gene matches: 9. The CDR3 bases are TGCAGTGTAGTCACAGGGGCCTACTACAATGAGCAGTTCTTC. This sequence encodes CSVVTGAYYNEQFF.

This clonotype was picked up many times. The rearrangement links TRBV7-2 to TRBJ1-4, with 7 bases lining up with TRBD1. Trimming cost V 1 base and J 5 bases; bases outside gene matches: 4. Germline V gene lookup returns CDR1 SGHTA and CDR2 FQGNSA. The CDR3 has 15 amino acids. CDR3 sequence reads: CASSLGKGQNEKLFF. The CDR3 DNA reads TGTGCCAGCAGCTTAGGGAAGGGACAGAATGAAAAACTGTTTTTT. The full variable domain, in which reference TRBV7-2 and TRBJ1-4 provide the parts outside the CDR3, is GAGVSQSPSNKVTEKGKDVELRCDPISGHTALYWYRQSLGQGLEFLIYFQGNSAPDKSGLPSDRFSAERTGGSVSTLTIQRTQQEDSAVYLCASSLGKGQNEKLFFGSGTQLSVL.

This clonotype was recorded a few times. V usage is TRBV10-3 and J usage is TRBJ1-4; D might be TRBD1 (5 bases). Per the germline V gene, CDR1 is ENHRY and CDR2 is SYGVKD. V lost 2 bases and J 3 bases, leaving 7 bases between the germline ends. The CDR3 runs to 14 residues. In nucleotides, the CDR3 is TGTGCCATCAGTGAGGGAGGGGCTAATGAAAAACTGTTTTTT. Protein sequence: CAISEGGANEKLFF.

To note about this clonotype: At one of its ends the junction is not consistent with the germline gene, which may arise from a read error. The genes are TRBV18 and TRBJ2-3; possibly TRBD2 for D (6 bases). The germline gives CDR1 KGHSH, CDR2 LQKENI. This CDR3 comprises 12 residues. The CDR3 DNA reads TGTGCCAGCTCACCGGAGGGGAATGCTAAGGATTTT. This translates into CASSPEGNAKDF.

The table lists this clonotype with a few counts. The rearrangement joins TRBV20-1 to TRBJ2-1; 9 bases fit TRBD2. Germline V gene data show CDR1 as DFQATT and CDR2 as SNEGSKA (reference sequence). This CDR3 region has 13 residues. Germline trimming cut 6 bases from V and 4 bases from J; bases unmatched to any gene: 4. The CDR3 protein is CSAASGVYNEQFF. The DNA for the CDR3 is TGCAGTGCCGCTAGCGGGGTGTACAATGAGCAGTTCTTC.

V gene TRBV29-1 combines with J gene TRBJ1-2, with 9 bases lining up with TRBD1. CDR1 is SQVTM and CDR2 is ANQGSEA in the germline V gene. The CDR3 sequence is 13 residues long. CDR3 region: CASTGGGSYGYTF. CDR3 in DNA: TGCGCCTCCACAGGGGGCGGATCATATGGCTACACCTTC. Variable domain in full (rest from reference TRBV29-1 and TRBJ1-2): SAVISQKPSRDICQRGTSLTIQCQVDSQVTMMFWYRQQPGQSLTLIATANQGSEATYESGFVIDKFPISRPNLTFSTLTVSNMSPEDSSIYLCASTGGGSYGYTFGSGTRLTVV.

This clonotype was detected only a few times. The chain combines TRBV4-1 with TRBJ2-2; 7 bases are a match to TRBD2. The ends lost 0 bases at V and 5 bases at J; junction bases unmatched: 12. CDR1 is MGHRA and CDR2 is YSYEKL in the germline V gene. The CDR3 is 18 amino acids. The CDR3 nucleotides read TGCGCCAGCAGCCAAGATGGCGGGCGCGGGGGAGGGACCGGGGAGCTGTTTTTT. It translates to CASSQDGGRGGGTGELFF.

The gene calls are TRBV20-1 and TRBJ2-1; possibly TRBD2 for D (6 bases). CDR1 and CDR2 (germline): DFQATT, SNEGSKA (reference sequence). This CDR3 is 14 amino acids long. V was shortened by 5 bases and J by 10 bases, with 21 bases between the two germline ends. The CDR3, as DNA: TGCAGTGCTCATAGAAGAGGCGGTAGCGGCGAGCAGTTCTTC. Its translation: CSAHRRGGSGEQFF.

This chain links TRBV7-9 with TRBJ2-4, with 8 nucleotides matching TRBD1. CDR1 SEHNR and CDR2 FQNEAQ come from the germline V gene (reference sequence). V lost 5 bases, J lost 0 bases, and 6 bases stayed unmatched. The CDR3 extends over 16 amino acids. CDR3 protein: CASSPTGGRAKNIQYF. CDR3 nucleotide sequence: TGTGCCAGCAGCCCCACAGGGGGGCGAGCCAAAAACATTCAGTACTTC.

The V call is TRBV5-1, the J call TRBJ1-1; 7 bases align to TRBD1. From germline, CDR1 is SGHRS and CDR2 YFSETQ. The CDR3 contains 13 residues. Unmatched junction bases numbered 7, after V lost 4 bases and J lost 7 bases. The CDR3 protein is CASSPGQGVEAFF. The CDR3 nucleotides are TGCGCCAGCAGCCCCGGGCAGGGGGTTGAAGCTTTCTTT.

The V and J genes are TRBV20-1 and TRBJ1-4, with TRBD1 matching 8 bases. V shed 2 bases and J 7 bases; nucleotides not matched to a gene: 9. The CDR3 extends over 15 amino acids. Germline V lookup: CDR1 DFQATT, CDR2 SNEGSKA (reference sequence). CDR3 nucleotides: TGCAGTGCTAGAATCTTTTCAGGGGGCGGTGAAAAACTGTTTTTT. Translating it yields CSARIFSGGGEKLFF.

This clonotype was detected only a few times. CDR3 sequence: CSVDSGARGYTF. The DNA of the CDR3 is TGCAGCGTTGATTCGGGGGCACGGGGCTACACCTTC. The chain is built from TRBV29-1 and TRBJ1-2; maybe TRBD1 (6 bases). This CDR3 region has 12 residues. The germline V gene encodes CDR1 SQVTM and CDR2 ANQGSEA. Trimming took off 3 bases at V and 8 bases at J, with 13 bases between the two ends. The full variable domain, its missing parts supplied by reference TRBV29-1 and TRBJ1-2, is SAVISQKPSRDICQRGTSLTIQCQVDSQVTMMFWYRQQPGQSLTLIATANQGSEATYESGFVIDKFPISRPNLTFSTLTVSNMSPEDSSIYLCSVDSGARGYTFGSGTRLTVV.

This clonotype was counted between two and nine times. This chain uses TRBV20-1 with TRBJ1-1; D gene uncertain. V gave up 3 bases and J gave up 3 bases, with 11 bases separating them. Germline CDR1 reads DFQATT; CDR2 reads SNEGSKA (reference sequence). This CDR3 has 13 residues. The CDR3: CSASHPTDTEAFF. CDR3 bases: TGCAGTGCTAGCCATCCGACGGACACTGAAGCTTTCTTT.

In this sample, this clonotype turned up a few times. The V gene is TRBV7-2, the J gene TRBJ2-3, with D perhaps given as TRBD1 or TRBD2 (7 bases each). V gave up 5 bases and J gave up 8 bases, with 20 bases separating them. The CDR3 has 15 amino acids. Germline CDR1 SGHTA, CDR2 FQGNSA. This chain's CDR3 is CASSPGGATEGTQYF. The CDR3 region has the DNA TGTGCCAGCAGCCCAGGGGGGGCTACAGAAGGTACGCAGTATTTT. Full variable domain (rest looked up from reference TRBV7-2 and TRBJ2-3): GAGVSQSPSNKVTEKGKDVELRCDPISGHTALYWYRQSLGQGLEFLIYFQGNSAPDKSGLPSDRFSAERTGGSVSTLTIQRTQQEDSAVYLCASSPGGATEGTQYFGPGTRLTVL.

This clonotype has a handful of counts. The V and J genes are TRBV12-3 or TRBV12-4 and TRBJ1-5, with D possibly matching TRBD1 (5 bases). The V and J ends lost 2 bases and 10 bases respectively, with 9 bases between them. This CDR3 is 12 amino acids long. Here the CDR3 reads CASSLHRDPQHF. DNA for the CDR3: TGTGCCAGCAGTTTACATAGGGACCCCCAGCATTTT.

A few counts support this clonotype. The chain has TRBV20-1 and TRBJ2-4; D possibly corresponds to TRBD2 (6 bases). From germline, CDR1 is DFQATT and CDR2 SNEGSKA (reference sequence). Trimming took off 6 bases at V and 0 bases at J, with 18 bases between the two ends. CDR3 length: 16 residues. For the CDR3, the DNA is TGCAGTGCCCCGGGAGAATCCGGGGGAGCCAAAAACATTCAGTACTTC. It translates to CSAPGESGGAKNIQYF.

There are a few counts of this clonotype. The rearrangement joins TRBV5-1 to TRBJ1-2, with TRBD1 as a possible D gene (5 bases). The CDR3 consists of 14 residues. Germline loops: CDR1 SGHRS, CDR2 YFSETQ. V lost 4 bases to trimming and J lost 0 bases, with 10 bases between them. The CDR3 coding sequence is TGCGCCAGCAGCATCGACAGTCCTAACTATGGCTACACCTTC. This gives the protein CASSIDSPNYGYTF.